The 22 T cell receptor beta chains given below trace back to one sample, sequenced in a study of T cell responses to AZD1222 COVID-19 vaccine. The table came from immunoSEQ multiplex PCR; TCRdb's copy has only in-frame clones and leaves some out. There are 150,000 to 200,000 clones in the sample; 85% to 90% occur only once, and 6.1% lies in the top ten. Sequenced material: peripheral blood, taken on day 0 of AZD1222 vaccination. All receptors come from an adult in good health.

This clone was observed once. This rearrangement joins TRBV5-1 to TRBJ2-7; unclear D gene. The CDR3 length is 14 residues. The V gene lost 0 bases and the J gene lost 2 bases, with 9 bases spanning the gap. Germline CDR1 SGHRS, CDR2 YFSETQ. CDR3 loop: CASSLDPKAYEQYF. Written as DNA, the CDR3 is TGCGCCAGCAGCTTGGACCCCAAAGCCTACGAGCAGTACTTC.

CDR3 in amino acids: CASSSSQGGLETQYF. The CDR3 bases are TGTGCCAGCAGCTCTAGTCAGGGAGGCCTCGAGACCCAGTACTTC. The V call is TRBV7-2, the J call TRBJ2-5, with D possibly being TRBD2 (6 bases). Germline V CDR1 and CDR2: SGHTA, FQGNSA. The V end lost 4 bases, the J end lost 5 bases, and 17 bases lay between the germline ends. There are 15 residues in the CDR3. Drawing the rest from reference TRBV7-2 and TRBJ2-5, the complete variable domain is GAGVSQSPSNKVTEKGKDVELRCDPISGHTALYWYRQSLGQGLEFLIYFQGNSAPDKSGLPSDRFSAERTGGSVSTLTIQRTQQEDSAVYLCASSSSQGGLETQYFGPGTRLLVL.

The chain carries TRBV18 and TRBJ2-3; TRBD2 matches 9 bases. The J segment lost 4 bases and the V segment lost 2 bases, leaving 4 bases of the junction unmatched. Germline lookup yields CDR1 KGHSH and CDR2 LQKENI. This CDR3 spans 15 amino acids. This CDR3 reads CASSPLAGDPDTQYF. CDR3 sequence (DNA): TGTGCCAGCTCACCATTAGCGGGGGATCCAGATACGCAGTATTTT.

The J gene is TRBJ2-2, the V gene TRBV7-6; 7 bases align to TRBD2. Germline V gene data show CDR1 as SGHVS and CDR2 as FNYEAQ. CDR3 length equals 16 residues. V trimming: 5 bases; J trimming: 3 bases; junction bases outside the gene matches: 9. CDR3 region: CASSPGTSDYTGELFF. The CDR3 DNA sequence: TGTGCCAGCAGCCCGGGCACTAGCGATTACACCGGGGAGCTGTTTTTT.

The chain links TRBV5-4 to TRBJ2-1; 7 bases match TRBD2. Germline values: CDR1 SGHNT, CDR2 YYREEE (reference sequence). V was clipped by 2 bases and J by 6 bases; unmatched bases: 14. The CDR3 consists of 17 residues. This CDR3 reads CASSFPSRRGGSNEQFF. The DNA for the CDR3 is TGTGCCAGCAGCTTCCCATCGAGAAGGGGAGGGAGCAATGAGCAGTTCTTC.

This chain connects TRBV20-1 to TRBJ2-7, with D unresolved. The CDR3 is 11 amino acids. The V end lost 3 bases, the J end lost 0 bases, and 3 bases lay between the germline ends. CDR1 is DFQATT, CDR2 SNEGSKA, per germline (reference sequence). The CDR3 DNA is TGCAGTGCTAGGAGCTCCTACGAGCAGTACTTC. Protein sequence: CSARSSYEQYF.

J is TRBJ2-1 and V is TRBV11-3; D call uncertain. The CDR3 extends over 13 amino acids. Germline loops: CDR1 SGHNT, CDR2 YENEEA. V was cut by 0 bases and J by 7 bases, with 7 bases left in between. DNA for the CDR3: TGTGCCAGCAGCTTAGATATGCGGAATGAGCAGTTCTTC. Encoded protein: CASSLDMRNEQFF.

The chain links TRBV30 to TRBJ2-7, with 8 bases fitting TRBD2. CDR3 length equals 14 residues. Germline V gene sequence: CDR1 GTSNPN, CDR2 SVGIG (reference sequence). With V trimmed by 0 bases and J by 5 bases, 6 bases remained unmatched. The CDR3 DNA is TGTGCCTGGAGTGTAGGAGCGGGGGACCACGAGCAGTACTTC. It codes for CAWSVGAGDHEQYF.

Notes on this clone: Sequence at one end of the junction differs from germline and may be a read error. The CDR3: CASSFGGVNVLTF. CDR3 DNA sequence: TGTGCCAGCAGCTTTGGTGGGGTCAACGTCCTGACTTTC. The chain combines TRBV7-2 with TRBJ2-6; no reliable D call. The germline V gene encodes CDR1 SGHTA and CDR2 FQGNSA. This CDR3 has 13 residues.

The chain couples TRBV4-3 to TRBJ2-3; TRBD2 matches 16 bases. CDR1 and CDR2 from the germline V gene are LGHNA and YSLEER. The CDR3 totals 20 residues. The V segment lost 1 base and the J segment 3 bases; nucleotides outside the gene matches: 10. The DNA for the CDR3 is TGCGCCAGCAGCCAAGGGATCGGGACTAGCGGGAGGGCTGGTACAGATACGCAGTATTTT. Its protein is CASSQGIGTSGRAGTDTQYF.

The chain is built from TRBV10-2 and TRBJ2-7; TRBD2 agrees at 9 bases. V lost 6 bases to trimming and J lost 6 bases; unmatched junction nucleotides: 12. The CDR3 has 15 residues. CDR1 WSHSY and CDR2 SAAADI come from the germline V gene. In nucleotides, the CDR3 is TGCGCCAGCAGCGGGATTGAAGCGGGAGGTCCCGAGCAGTACTTC. As protein: CASSGIEAGGPEQYF.

Written as DNA, the CDR3 is TGTGCCAGCAGCCCCGGGGGGACAGGGGCTTACAATGAGCAGTTCTTC. It translates to CASSPGGTGAYNEQFF. The chain joins TRBV9 to TRBJ2-1; 10 nucleotides agree with TRBD1. This CDR3 contains 16 residues. Germline V gene lookup returns CDR1 SGDLS and CDR2 YYNGEE. Trimming at V came to 4 bases and at J to 4 bases, leaving 8 bases not matched to a gene.

The chain uses TRBV27 and TRBJ1-5, with D hard to call. Trimming pared 6 bases from V and 6 bases from J, leaving 15 bases between. The CDR3 is 14 amino acids. CDR1 MNHEY and CDR2 SMNVEV come from the germline V gene (reference sequence). In DNA, the CDR3 is TGTGCCAGCAGCTCTCAGGTTCTGGGTCAGCCCCAGCATTTT. As protein: CASSSQVLGQPQHF.

This chain uses TRBV2 with TRBJ2-3; 13 positions match TRBD2. The CDR3 consists of 16 residues. Losses at the gene ends were 3 bases for V and 7 bases for J; bases not matched to a gene: 7. Germline V gene data show CDR1 as SNHLY and CDR2 as FYNNEI. CDR3 coding DNA: TGTGCCAGCAGTGAGGAGGGACTAGCGGGGTTAAATACGCAGTATTTT. Translated, it gives CASSEEGLAGLNTQYF. Full variable domain (remainder filled in from reference TRBV2 and TRBJ2-3): EPEVTQTPSHQVTQMGQEVILRCVPISNHLYFYWYRQILGQKVEFLVSFYNNEISEKSEIFDDQFSVERPDGSNFTLKIRSTKLEDSAMYFCASSEEGLAGLNTQYFGPGTRLTVL.

V usage is TRBV20-1 and J usage is TRBJ1-2, with 8 bases matching TRBD1. J was trimmed by 4 bases and V by 3 bases; bases with no gene match: 7. The CDR3 covers 14 residues. Germline V CDR1 and CDR2: DFQATT, SNEGSKA (reference sequence). CDR3 nucleotide sequence: TGCAGTGCTAGTCCAGGACAGGGTTCCTATGGCTACACCTTC. This encodes CSASPGQGSYGYTF.

J is TRBJ2-7 and V is TRBV5-1; 10 nucleotides match TRBD2. Unmatched junction bases numbered 10, after V lost 6 bases and J lost 1 base. In germline, CDR1 is SGHRS, CDR2 YFSETQ. The CDR3 covers 16 residues. CDR3: CASTVGWTSGSYEQYF. CDR3 in DNA: TGCGCCAGCACCGTGGGATGGACTAGCGGTTCCTACGAGCAGTACTTC.

The V and J genes are TRBV6-5 and TRBJ2-7, with 9 nucleotides matching TRBD1. The ends lost 6 bases at V and 5 bases at J; junction bases unmatched: 11. This CDR3 has 15 amino acids. Germline V gene sequence: CDR1 MNHEY, CDR2 SVGAGI. CDR3 amino acids: CASSITGQGFHEQYF. In DNA form, the CDR3 reads TGTGCCAGCAGCATTACGGGACAGGGCTTTCACGAGCAGTACTTC.

The chain is built from TRBV28 and TRBJ1-2; 8 positions agree with TRBD1. The CDR3 has 15 residues. The V gene end was trimmed by 2 bases and the J gene end by 6 bases; junction bases not matched to a gene: 8. CDR1 is MDHEN and CDR2 is SYDVKM in the germline V gene. For the CDR3, the DNA is TGTGCCAGCAGTTTACGGTCCTACAGGGGGAATGGCTACACCTTC. Translating it yields CASSLRSYRGNGYTF.

This clone showed up just a few times. Other DNA sequences within the sample encode an identical CDR3. The chain carries TRBV7-2 and TRBJ1-4, with TRBD1 matching over 9 bases. The length of the CDR3 is 14 residues. V dropped 5 bases and J dropped 7; count of bases not matched to a gene: 5. Germline CDR1 SGHTA, CDR2 FQGNSA. The CDR3 DNA reads TGTGCCAGCAGCCCCGGACAGGGGAGTGAAAAACTGTTTTTT. It yields the protein CASSPGQGSEKLFF. The full variable domain, in which reference TRBV7-2 and TRBJ1-4 provide the parts outside the CDR3, is GAGVSQSPSNKVTEKGKDVELRCDPISGHTALYWYRQSLGQGLEFLIYFQGNSAPDKSGLPSDRFSAERTGGSVSTLTIQRTQQEDSAVYLCASSPGQGSEKLFFGSGTQLSVL.

V usage is TRBV11-2 and J usage is TRBJ2-5, with 8 nucleotides matching TRBD1. Germline loops: CDR1 SGHAT, CDR2 FQNNGV. CDR3 size: 13 residues. Germline trimming cut 5 bases from V and 4 bases from J; bases unmatched to any gene: 3. The CDR3 bases are TGTGCCAGCAGCCCCGGACAGGGAGAGACCCAGTACTTC. This encodes CASSPGQGETQYF.

Concerning this clone: An end of the junction does not agree with germline; a read error may underlie this. The chain uses TRBV10-1 and TRBJ2-3; D may be TRBD1 (6 bases). Germline lookup yields CDR1 WNHNN and CDR2 SYGVQD (reference sequence). This CDR3 contains 11 residues. CDR3 nucleotide sequence: TGCGCCAGCAGTGGAGGCAGGGGAATGGATTTT. This codes for CASSGGRGMDF.

DNA for the CDR3: TGTGCCACCAGTAACCATCGGGACAGGGGGCCCACAGATACGCAGTATTTT. Its protein is CATSNHRDRGPTDTQYF. The V and J genes are TRBV24-1 and TRBJ2-3, with 12 bases fitting TRBD1. The junction had 8 bases not matched to a gene; V was cut back by 6 bases and J by 2 bases. The CDR3 covers 17 residues. Per the germline V gene, CDR1 is KGHDR and CDR2 is SFDVKD.